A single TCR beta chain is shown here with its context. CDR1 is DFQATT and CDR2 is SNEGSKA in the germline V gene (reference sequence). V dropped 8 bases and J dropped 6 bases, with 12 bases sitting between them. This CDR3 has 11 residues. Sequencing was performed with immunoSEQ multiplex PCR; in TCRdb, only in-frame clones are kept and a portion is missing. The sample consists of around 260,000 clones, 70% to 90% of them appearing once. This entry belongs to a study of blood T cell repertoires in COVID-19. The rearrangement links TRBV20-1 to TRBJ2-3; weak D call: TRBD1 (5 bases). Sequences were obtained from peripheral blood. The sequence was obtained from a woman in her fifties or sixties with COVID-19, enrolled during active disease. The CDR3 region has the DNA TGCAGTCGCCAGGGTTATGATACGCAGTATTTT. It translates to CSRQGYDTQYF.